Listed here are 8 T cell receptor beta chains from one sample, sequenced in a study of post-analysis software for immune sequencing data. Their cognate antigens are unknown. Points from the study as a whole: Patients used several TRBV segments, including TRBV5-6, TRBV5-1 and TRBV20-1, more often than controls.

Unique molecular identifiers featured in each of the TCR beta cDNA libraries. TCRdb re-called the PCR reads with MiXCR, one entry per CDR3 protein. Among over 250,000 distinct CDR3 sequences listed, 35% to 40% were seen once. Sequences were obtained from blood. The receptor source for this set is a girl aged 5 to 17 with multiple sclerosis.

The chain employs TRBV10-3 and TRBJ1-2, with D possibly being TRBD1 (5 bases). Germline V gene data show CDR1 as ENHRY and CDR2 as SYGVKD. This CDR3 has 15 residues. V lost 10 bases and J lost 2, with 20 bases in between. The CDR3 spells CATGSRDSANYGYTF. CDR3 DNA sequence: TGTGCCACCGGAAGCAGGGATTCCGCCAACTATGGCTACACCTTC.

This clonotype was counted many times. The rearrangement uses TRBV28 and TRBJ2-7; 8 bases are a match to TRBD1. Per germline, CDR1 MDHEN and CDR2 SYDVKM. The V gene end was trimmed by 6 bases and the J gene end by 3 bases; junction bases not matched to a gene: 10. The CDR3 contains 15 residues. The CDR3 reads CASRPSQTGGYEQYF. The CDR3 coding sequence is TGTGCCAGCAGGCCCTCCCAAACAGGGGGCTACGAGCAGTACTTC.

This clonotype showed up many times. This rearrangement joins TRBV15 to TRBJ2-5, with 8 bases matching TRBD2. With 0 bases clipped from V and 3 bases from J, the junction kept 3 bases outside the gene matches. The length of the CDR3 is 15 residues. CDR1 and CDR2 (germline): LNHNV, YYDKDF (reference sequence). The CDR3 nucleotides read TGTGCCACCAGCAGAGAAAGCGGGAGAGAAGAGACCCAGTACTTC. Translating gives CATSRESGREETQYF.

This chain connects TRBV4-1 to TRBJ2-7; 11 nucleotides align to TRBD1. The CDR3 contains 15 residues. The germline V gene encodes CDR1 MGHRA and CDR2 YSYEKL. V shed 1 base, J shed 6 bases, and the junction held 5 bases outside the gene matches. For the CDR3, the DNA is TGCGCCAGCAGCCAAGGCCCGGACAGGGGGCCCGAGCAGTACTTC. This sequence encodes CASSQGPDRGPEQYF.

V gene TRBV6-1 combines with J gene TRBJ1-3; weak D call: TRBD1 (6 bases). Germline assignment: CDR1 MNHNS and CDR2 SASEGT. This CDR3 contains 15 residues. The V end lost 4 bases, the J end lost 5 bases, and 15 bases lay between the germline ends. The chain's CDR3 is CASSAGQTGRNTIYF. CDR3 in DNA: TGTGCCAGCAGTGCCGGACAGACGGGTAGAAACACCATATATTTT.

This clonotype was counted ten times or more. The chain recombines TRBV5-1 with TRBJ2-4; 7 bases are a match to TRBD1. The CDR3 has 16 amino acids. V lost 0 bases, J lost 5 bases, and 8 bases stayed unmatched. Germline loops: CDR1 SGHRS, CDR2 YFSETQ. CDR3 in amino acids: CASSLESTDRQNIQYF. The CDR3 DNA follows: TGCGCCAGCAGCTTGGAATCCACGGACAGGCAAAACATTCAGTACTTC. The full variable domain, rest sourced from reference TRBV5-1 and TRBJ2-4, is KAGVTQTPRYLIKTRGQQVTLSCSPISGHRSVSWYQQTPGQGLQFLFEYFSETQRNKGNFPGRFSGRQFSNSRSEMNVSTLELGDSALYLCASSLESTDRQNIQYFGAGTRLSVL.

The chain has TRBV7-9 and TRBJ1-1, with a possible D match to TRBD1 (5 bases). This CDR3 contains 14 residues. Germline V gives CDR1 SEHNR, CDR2 FQNEAQ (reference sequence). V lost 5 bases to trimming and J lost 3 bases, with 13 bases between them. The CDR3 DNA is TGTGCCAGCAGCGCCCTAGGGACGGACACTGAAGCTTTCTTT. It specifies CASSALGTDTEAFF. Variable domain in full (rest from reference TRBV7-9 and TRBJ1-1): DTGVSQNPRHKITKRGQNVTFRCDPISEHNRLYWYRQTLGQGPEFLTYFQNEAQLEKSRLLSDRFSAERPKGSFSTLEIQRTEQGDSAMYLCASSALGTDTEAFFGQGTRLTVV.

This clonotype was observed many times. The chain links TRBV10-2 to TRBJ1-4; D possibly corresponds to TRBD1 (6 bases). From germline, CDR1 is WSHSY and CDR2 SAAADI. V dropped 4 bases and J dropped 3 bases, with 12 bases sitting between them. The CDR3 is made up of 15 amino acids. This chain's CDR3 is CASSARGAPNEKLFF. CDR3 nucleotides: TGCGCCAGCAGTGCCCGGGGGGCGCCTAATGAAAAACTGTTTTTT.